This entry lists 27 T cell receptor beta chains sequenced from one sample in a study of PD-L1 blockade in urothelial cancer (dated by TCRdb to 2016 to 2017). The method behind the library was the immunoSEQ multiplex PCR assay. Imported from immuneACCESS, the table was reduced by TCRdb to in-frame sequences with V and J called. These copies leave out some clones; in studies compared against another copy, an unresolved V gene accounts for under half, and the cause of the remainder is not known. Present in this sample are about 51,000 clones, 88% of which were seen just once. About 2.6% of the sample is held by the ten biggest clonotypes. The time point label, as the study defines it: peripheral blood 6 weeks after treatment start. The source material was PBMCs, sampled around atezolizumab (anti-PD-L1) treatment. These receptors were taken from a man between 60 and 75 years old with urothelial cancer.

The sample holds a few counts of this clone. V and J are TRBV4-1 and TRBJ1-6, with D possibly being TRBD1 (6 bases). The V gene's germline CDR1 is MGHRA and CDR2 YSYEKL. The CDR3 covers 17 residues. Trimming removed 0 bases at V and 7 bases at J, with 16 bases between. The CDR3 sequence is CASSQEWNVRGNSPLHF. The CDR3 DNA sequence: TGCGCCAGCAGCCAAGAATGGAACGTCAGGGGAAATTCACCCCTCCACTTT.

DNA of the CDR3: TGTGCTACAAGAAACGAGGGCTTGAACTATGGCTACACCTTC. It encodes CATRNEGLNYGYTF. The J gene is TRBJ1-2, the V gene TRBV2, with unresolved D. From germline, CDR1 is SNHLY and CDR2 FYNNEI. The CDR3 is 14 amino acids.

The chain links TRBV5-1 to TRBJ1-1; 8 positions agree with TRBD1. The CDR3 extends over 15 amino acids. In germline, CDR1 is SGHRS, CDR2 YFSETQ. The V and J ends lost 7 bases and 4 bases, in that order; junction bases with no gene match: 12. The CDR3 reads CASRAGGGGFTEAFF. In DNA form, the CDR3 reads TGCGCCAGCCGGGCAGGGGGCGGAGGGTTCACTGAAGCTTTCTTT.

J is TRBJ2-3 and V is TRBV19; TRBD2 aligns across 13 bases. Losses at the gene ends were 5 bases for V and 3 bases for J; bases not matched to a gene: 5. The CDR3 length is 16 residues. The V gene's germline CDR1 is LNHDA and CDR2 SQIVND (reference sequence). This CDR3 is CASSLMTSGRTDTQYF. Written as DNA, the CDR3 is TGTGCCAGTAGTCTGATGACTAGCGGGAGGACAGATACGCAGTATTTT.

This clone was detected once. This chain links TRBV2 with TRBJ1-2; D uncertain. CDR1 SNHLY and CDR2 FYNNEI come from the germline V gene. The CDR3 spans 14 residues. The V end lost 7 bases, the J end lost 2 bases, and 14 bases lay between the germline ends. CDR3 in amino acids: CASTPTGGNYGYTF. The CDR3 coding sequence is TGTGCCAGCACCCCGACTGGCGGGAACTATGGCTACACCTTC.

The chain joins TRBV6-1 to TRBJ2-1; 9 bases agree with TRBD1. V was clipped by 6 bases and J by 3 bases; unmatched bases: 6. The CDR3 has 15 residues. In germline, CDR1 is MNHNS, CDR2 SASEGT. For the CDR3, the DNA is TGTGCCAGCAGCACACAGGGGGCCGGCTACAATGAGCAGTTCTTC. It encodes CASSTQGAGYNEQFF.

This chain joins TRBV15 and TRBJ2-3; a weak D match, TRBD2 (6 bases). This CDR3 contains 16 residues. The germline V gene has CDR1 LNHNV and CDR2 YYDKDF (reference sequence). Trimming stripped 3 bases from V and 1 base from J, with 14 bases between. The CDR3 DNA reads TGTGCCACCAGCAGCGTCTTGGGGGAGGGCACAGATACGCAGTATTTT. It translates to CATSSVLGEGTDTQYF. Full variable domain (outside the CDR3, taken from reference TRBV15 and TRBJ2-3): DAMVIQNPRYQVTQFGKPVTLSCSQTLNHNVMYWYQQKSSQAPKLLFHYYDKDFNNEADTPDNFQSRRPNTSFCFLDIRSPGLGDTAMYLCATSSVLGEGTDTQYFGPGTRLTVL.

In its sample, this clone was seen a few times. The V and J genes are TRBV30 and TRBJ1-5; D remains ambiguous. Germline loops: CDR1 GTSNPN, CDR2 SVGIG (reference sequence). V was pared by 0 bases and J by 5 bases, with 8 bases between. The CDR3 contains 13 residues. As DNA, the CDR3 is TGTGCCTGGAGTGTACTCCCTGATCAGCCCCAGCATTTT. Translated, it gives CAWSVLPDQPQHF.

This clone was seen a few times. The rearrangement joins TRBV18 to TRBJ2-1, with D perhaps matching TRBD2 (6 bases). The CDR3 extends over 15 amino acids. The V and J ends lost 7 bases and 2 bases respectively, with 15 bases between them. The germline CDR1 and CDR2 sequences are KGHSH and LQKENI. The CDR3 region has the DNA TGTGCCAGCTGCCCCAGGGAGGAGGCCTACAATGAGCAGTTCTTC. The encoded protein is CASCPREEAYNEQFF.

The chain uses TRBV5-1 and TRBJ1-2; 11 bases match TRBD1. Per the germline V gene, CDR1 is SGHRS and CDR2 is YFSETQ. The CDR3 consists of 15 residues. The junction had 5 bases not matched to a gene; V was cut back by 3 bases and J by 4 bases. The CDR3 sequence: CASSSGTGGFYGYTF. CDR3 nucleotides: TGCGCCAGCAGCTCGGGGACAGGGGGGTTCTATGGCTACACCTTC.

The rearrangement links TRBV18 to TRBJ1-4, with TRBD1 identical over 9 bases. Trimming took 2 bases from V and 7 from J; bases not matched to a gene: 5. The CDR3 loop spans 15 amino acids. The germline V gene encodes CDR1 KGHSH and CDR2 LQKENI. This chain's CDR3 is CASSPSQGAIEKLFF. The CDR3 DNA follows: TGTGCCAGCTCACCATCACAGGGGGCGATTGAAAAACTGTTTTTT.

The chain is built from TRBV19 and TRBJ2-4; D unresolved. Looked up from germline, CDR1 is LNHDA and CDR2 is SQIVND (reference sequence). CDR3 length: 13 residues. V dropped 1 base and J dropped 7 bases, with 8 bases sitting between them. The CDR3 region has the DNA TGTGCCAGTAGTATAGTCGGGTCCAACATTCAGTACTTC. It is translated as CASSIVGSNIQYF.

The chain carries TRBV10-1 and TRBJ1-1; TRBD1 might be the D (5 bases). The germline V and J ends were trimmed by 0 bases and 4 bases, with 12 bases remaining between them. Germline assignment: CDR1 WNHNN and CDR2 SYGVQD (reference sequence). CDR3 length: 15 amino acids. CDR3 nucleotides: TGCGCCAGCAGTGAGTCGGGTCTGGGGGGCACTGAAGCTTTCTTT. Its protein product is CASSESGLGGTEAFF.

This clone was counted once. The chain links TRBV30 to TRBJ2-2, with 7 positions matching TRBD1. The ends lost 2 bases at V and 5 bases at J; junction bases unmatched: 8. Germline CDR1 reads GTSNPN; CDR2 reads SVGIG (reference sequence). The CDR3 sequence is 15 residues long. The CDR3 bases are TGTGCCTGGAGTACAGGGGCCCGAAGTACCGGGGAGCTGTTTTTT. It yields the protein CAWSTGARSTGELFF.

This clone was observed a handful of times. J is TRBJ1-5 and V is TRBV27, with D hard to call. The CDR3 totals 15 residues. Trimming shortened V by 6 bases and J by 2 bases, and 14 bases separated the two germline ends. Germline-derived CDR1 and CDR2 are MNHEY and SMNVEV (reference sequence). CDR3: CASRREVSGNQPQHF. The CDR3 DNA sequence: TGTGCCAGCAGGCGAGAGGTGAGTGGCAATCAGCCCCAGCATTTT.

V and J are TRBV13 and TRBJ2-7; a weak D match, TRBD2 (6 bases). Trimming removed 3 bases from V and 4 bases from J, with 22 bases in between. CDR1 and CDR2 from the germline V gene are PRHDT and FYEKMQ (reference sequence). This CDR3 spans 17 amino acids. The CDR3 DNA is TGTGCCAGCAGCTTGTTGTCGGCTGTGCGGGGCAGGTACGAGCAGTACTTC. It yields the protein CASSLLSAVRGRYEQYF. Full variable domain (missing parts from reference TRBV13 and TRBJ2-7): AAGVIQSPRHLIKEKRETATLKCYPIPRHDTVYWYQQGPGQDPQFLISFYEKMQSDKGSIPDRFSAQQFSDYHSELNMSSLELGDSALYFCASSLLSAVRGRYEQYFGPGTRLTVT.

The V call is TRBV25-1, the J call TRBJ1-1; D is unresolved. Germline V lookup: CDR1 MGHDK, CDR2 SYGVNS. CDR3 length equals 13 residues. Trimming removed 5 bases at V and 4 bases at J, with 11 bases between. This CDR3 reads CASSRVTSTEAFF. The CDR3 DNA is TGTGCCAGCAGTCGAGTAACGAGCACTGAAGCTTTCTTT.

The chain couples TRBV10-1 to TRBJ2-1; weak D call: TRBD1 (5 bases). V was clipped by 0 bases and J by 3 bases, with 9 bases between them. The germline V gene encodes CDR1 WNHNN and CDR2 SYGVQD (reference sequence). There are 15 residues in the CDR3. The CDR3 DNA is TGCGCCAGCAGTGAGTCGGGGCTCCTCTACAATGAGCAGTTCTTC. Translated: CASSESGLLYNEQFF.

This chain joins TRBV2 and TRBJ1-4, with D maybe TRBD1 (5 bases). This CDR3 spans 15 amino acids. V lost 0 bases and J 3 bases, leaving 8 bases between the germline ends. CDR1 is SNHLY, CDR2 FYNNEI, per germline. The CDR3 nucleotides read TGTGCCAGCAGTGAAGCGCAGGGTTCTAATGAAAAACTGTTTTTT. This gives the protein CASSEAQGSNEKLFF.

This chain joins TRBV28 and TRBJ1-2; D not resolved. The V end was cut by 6 bases, the J end by 9 bases, with 11 bases between. Per germline, CDR1 MDHEN and CDR2 SYDVKM. This CDR3 region has 11 residues. The CDR3 DNA is TGTGCCAGCAGCGACACCAGGAGCTACACCTTC. Amino acids: CASSDTRSYTF.

This chain uses TRBV9 with TRBJ2-5, with TRBD2 as a possible D gene (5 bases). The V and J ends lost 0 bases and 2 bases respectively, with 11 bases between them. The CDR3 is 15 residues long. Germline CDR1 is SGDLS and CDR2 is YYNGEE. CDR3 region: CASSVAPGSQETQYF. CDR3 coding DNA: TGTGCCAGCAGCGTAGCCCCGGGGAGTCAAGAGACCCAGTACTTC. Full variable domain (remainder filled in from reference TRBV9 and TRBJ2-5): DSGVTQTPKHLITATGQRVTLRCSPRSGDLSVYWYQQSLDQGLQFLIQYYNGEERAKGNILERFSAQQFPDLHSELNLSSLELGDSALYFCASSVAPGSQETQYFGPGTRLLVL.

The chain couples TRBV11-2 to TRBJ2-2; D ambiguous. CDR3 length: 16 amino acids. Germline loops: CDR1 SGHAT, CDR2 FQNNGV. Trimming removed 5 bases at V and 6 bases at J, with 19 bases between. The CDR3 DNA reads as TGTGCCAGCAGCCGAAGACTTTCATCCTCGTCCGGGGAGCTGTTTTTT. It is translated as CASSRRLSSSSGELFF.

The chain couples TRBV30 to TRBJ1-2; the D is unclear. Trimming left V 4 bases short and J 8 bases short, with 11 bases between. The CDR3 has 11 amino acids. The germline gives CDR1 GTSNPN, CDR2 SVGIG (reference sequence). The CDR3 here is CAWTTRMGYTF. In DNA, the CDR3 is TGTGCCTGGACTACGAGAATGGGCTACACCTTC. Filled out from reference TRBV30 and TRBJ1-2, the complete variable domain reads SQTIHQWPATLVQPVGSPLSLECTVEGTSNPNLYWYRQAAGRGLQLLFYSVGIGQISSEVPQNLSASRPQDRQFILSSKKLLLSDSGFYLCAWTTRMGYTFGSGTRLTVV.

The V gene is TRBV28, the J gene TRBJ2-7, with 9 bases aligning to TRBD1. CDR1 is MDHEN and CDR2 is SYDVKM in the germline V gene. V was pared by 8 bases and J by 2 bases, with 10 bases of the junction left unmatched. The CDR3 runs to 15 residues. This chain's CDR3 is CASVYSTGGAYEQYF. The CDR3 coding sequence is TGTGCCAGCGTTTATTCGACAGGGGGGGCCTACGAGCAGTACTTC.

V and J are TRBV9 and TRBJ2-1; 13 bases are a match to TRBD2. The CDR3 has 15 amino acids. Germline lookup yields CDR1 SGDLS and CDR2 YYNGEE. V was clipped by 6 bases and J by 9 bases; unmatched bases: 9. This chain's CDR3 is CASKPGLAGIGEQFF. The CDR3 nucleotides are TGTGCCAGCAAACCGGGACTAGCGGGGATAGGTGAGCAGTTCTTC.

The gene calls are TRBV5-1 and TRBJ2-6; 9 nucleotides align to TRBD1. Germline CDR1 reads SGHRS; CDR2 reads YFSETQ. The CDR3 spans 18 residues. Losses at the gene ends were 1 base for V and 3 bases for J; bases not matched to a gene: 8. The CDR3 nucleotides read TGCGCCAGCAGCTTGACCGGGACAGGGATAGGTGGGGCCAACGTCCTGACTTTC. Protein sequence: CASSLTGTGIGGANVLTF.

The chain combines TRBV6-1 with TRBJ2-5, with D tentatively TRBD2 (5 bases). Trimming cost V 4 bases and J 4 bases, with 16 bases left between them. The germline V gene has CDR1 MNHNS and CDR2 SASEGT. This CDR3 is built from 15 residues. The CDR3 loop reads CASSAAEGSGETQYF. In nucleotides, the CDR3 is TGTGCCAGCAGTGCCGCCGAGGGTTCGGGAGAGACCCAGTACTTC.